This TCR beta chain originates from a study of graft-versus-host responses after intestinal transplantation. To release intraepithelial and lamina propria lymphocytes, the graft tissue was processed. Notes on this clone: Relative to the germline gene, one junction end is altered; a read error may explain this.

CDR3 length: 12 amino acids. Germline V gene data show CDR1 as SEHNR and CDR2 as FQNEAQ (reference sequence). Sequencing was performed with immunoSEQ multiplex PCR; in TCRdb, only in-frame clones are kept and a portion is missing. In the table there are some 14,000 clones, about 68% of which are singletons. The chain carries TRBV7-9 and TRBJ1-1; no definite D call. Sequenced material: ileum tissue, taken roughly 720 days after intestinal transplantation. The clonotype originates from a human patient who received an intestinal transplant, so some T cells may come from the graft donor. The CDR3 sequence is CASSLGQAEAFF. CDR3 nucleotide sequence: TGTGCCAGCAGTTTAGGGCAGGCCGAAGCTTTCTTT.